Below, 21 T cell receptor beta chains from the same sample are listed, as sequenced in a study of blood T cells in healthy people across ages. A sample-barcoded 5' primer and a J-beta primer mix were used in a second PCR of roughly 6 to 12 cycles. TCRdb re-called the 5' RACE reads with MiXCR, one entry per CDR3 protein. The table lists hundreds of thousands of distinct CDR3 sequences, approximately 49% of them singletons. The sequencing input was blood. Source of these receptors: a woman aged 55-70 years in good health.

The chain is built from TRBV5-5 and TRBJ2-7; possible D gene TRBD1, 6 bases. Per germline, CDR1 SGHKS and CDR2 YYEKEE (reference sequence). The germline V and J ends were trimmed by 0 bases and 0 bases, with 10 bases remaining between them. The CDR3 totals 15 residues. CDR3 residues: CASSLGPGASYEQYF. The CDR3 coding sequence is TGTGCCAGCAGCTTGGGGCCAGGGGCCTCCTACGAGCAGTACTTC. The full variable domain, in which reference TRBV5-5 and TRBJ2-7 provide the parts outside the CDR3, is DAGVTQSPTHLIKTRGQQVTLRCSPISGHKSVSWYQQVLGQGPQFIFQYYEKEERGRGNFPDRFSARQFPNYSSELNVNALLLGDSALYLCASSLGPGASYEQYFGPGTRLTVT.

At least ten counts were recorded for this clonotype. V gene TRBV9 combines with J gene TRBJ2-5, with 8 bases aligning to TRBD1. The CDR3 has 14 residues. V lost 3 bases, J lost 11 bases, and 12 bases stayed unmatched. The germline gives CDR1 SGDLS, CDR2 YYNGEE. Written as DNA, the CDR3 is TGTGCCAGCAGCGACCGGGACAGGAGCGATGAGCAGTACTTC. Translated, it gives CASSDRDRSDEQYF.

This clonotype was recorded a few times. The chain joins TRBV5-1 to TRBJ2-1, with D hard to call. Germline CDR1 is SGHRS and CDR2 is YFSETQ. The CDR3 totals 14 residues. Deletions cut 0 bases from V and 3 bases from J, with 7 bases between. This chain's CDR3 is CASSLGEIYNEQFF. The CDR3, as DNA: TGCGCCAGCAGCTTGGGAGAAATCTACAATGAGCAGTTCTTC. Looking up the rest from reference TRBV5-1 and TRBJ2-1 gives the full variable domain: KAGVTQTPRYLIKTRGQQVTLSCSPISGHRSVSWYQQTPGQGLQFLFEYFSETQRNKGNFPGRFSGRQFSNSRSEMNVSTLELGDSALYLCASSLGEIYNEQFFGPGTRLTVL.

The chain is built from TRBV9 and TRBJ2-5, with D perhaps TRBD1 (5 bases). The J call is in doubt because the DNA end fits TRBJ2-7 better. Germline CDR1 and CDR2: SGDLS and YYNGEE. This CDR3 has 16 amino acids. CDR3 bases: TGTGCCAGCAGCGCAGGACACTCCTCCCCCCCTTACGAGCAGTACTTC. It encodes CASSAGHSSPPYEQYF.

CDR3 loop: CASGAPASSYEQYF. As DNA, the CDR3 is TGTGCCAGCGGGGCGCCAGCTAGCTCCTACGAGCAGTACTTC. J is TRBJ2-7 and V is TRBV27; D is possibly TRBD1 (5 bases). The V gene's germline CDR1 is MNHEY and CDR2 SMNVEV (reference sequence). The CDR3 totals 14 residues. Trimming shortened V by 8 bases and J by 0 bases, and 14 bases separated the two germline ends.

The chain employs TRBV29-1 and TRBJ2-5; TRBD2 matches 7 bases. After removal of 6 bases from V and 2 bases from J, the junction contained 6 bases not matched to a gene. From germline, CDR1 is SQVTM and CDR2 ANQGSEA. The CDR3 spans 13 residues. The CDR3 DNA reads TGCAGCGTCCGATGGGGGGGTCAAGAGACCCAGTACTTC. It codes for CSVRWGGQETQYF. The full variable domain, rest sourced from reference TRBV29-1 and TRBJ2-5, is SAVISQKPSRDICQRGTSLTIQCQVDSQVTMMFWYRQQPGQSLTLIATANQGSEATYESGFVIDKFPISRPNLTFSTLTVSNMSPEDSSIYLCSVRWGGQETQYFGPGTRLLVL.

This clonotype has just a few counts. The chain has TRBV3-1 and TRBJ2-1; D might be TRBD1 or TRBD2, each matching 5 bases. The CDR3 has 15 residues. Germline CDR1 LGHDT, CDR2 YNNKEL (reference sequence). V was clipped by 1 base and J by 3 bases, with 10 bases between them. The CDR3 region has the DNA TGTGCCAGCAGCCAAGGAGTGGGGGACTACAATGAGCAGTTCTTC. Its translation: CASSQGVGDYNEQFF.

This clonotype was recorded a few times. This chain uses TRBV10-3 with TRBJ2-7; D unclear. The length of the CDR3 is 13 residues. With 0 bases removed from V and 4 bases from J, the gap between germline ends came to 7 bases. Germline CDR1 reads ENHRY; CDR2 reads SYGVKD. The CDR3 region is CAISESTTYEQYF. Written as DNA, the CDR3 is TGTGCCATCAGTGAGTCGACAACGTACGAGCAGTACTTC.

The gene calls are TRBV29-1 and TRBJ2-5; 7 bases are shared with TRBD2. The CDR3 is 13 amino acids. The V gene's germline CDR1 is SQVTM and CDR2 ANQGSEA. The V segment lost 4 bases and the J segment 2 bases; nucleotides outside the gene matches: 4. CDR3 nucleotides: TGCAGCGTTGCCCTAGCGGTACAAGAGACCCAGTACTTC. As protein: CSVALAVQETQYF. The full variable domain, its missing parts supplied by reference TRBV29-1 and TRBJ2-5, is SAVISQKPSRDICQRGTSLTIQCQVDSQVTMMFWYRQQPGQSLTLIATANQGSEATYESGFVIDKFPISRPNLTFSTLTVSNMSPEDSSIYLCSVALAVQETQYFGPGTRLLVL.

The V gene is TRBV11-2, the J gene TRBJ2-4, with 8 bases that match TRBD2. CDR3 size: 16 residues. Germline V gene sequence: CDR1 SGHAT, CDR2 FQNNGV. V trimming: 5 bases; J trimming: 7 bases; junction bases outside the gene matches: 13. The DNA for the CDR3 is TGTGCCAGCAGCCCGGCCGGGACTAGTTTATTCAACATTCAGTACTTC. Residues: CASSPAGTSLFNIQYF.

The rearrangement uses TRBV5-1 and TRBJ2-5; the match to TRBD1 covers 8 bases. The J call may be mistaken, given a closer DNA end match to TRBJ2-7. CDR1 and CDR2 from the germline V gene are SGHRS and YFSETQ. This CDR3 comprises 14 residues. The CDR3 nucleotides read TGCGCCAGCAGCTTGGGAGTCACAGGGGGCGAGCAGTACTTC. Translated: CASSLGVTGGEQYF.

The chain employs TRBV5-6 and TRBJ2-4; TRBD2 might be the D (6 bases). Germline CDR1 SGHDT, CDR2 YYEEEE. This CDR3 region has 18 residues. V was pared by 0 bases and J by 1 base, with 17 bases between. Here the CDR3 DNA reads TGTGCCAGCAGCTTGGTTTCAGCGGGCCGCGGGGCCAAAAACATTCAGTACTTC. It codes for CASSLVSAGRGAKNIQYF. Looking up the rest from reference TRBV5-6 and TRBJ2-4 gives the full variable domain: DAGVTQSPTHLIKTRGQQVTLRCSPKSGHDTVSWYQQALGQGPQFIFQYYEEEERQRGNFPDRFSGHQFPNYSSELNVNALLLGDSALYLCASSLVSAGRGAKNIQYFGAGTRLSVL.

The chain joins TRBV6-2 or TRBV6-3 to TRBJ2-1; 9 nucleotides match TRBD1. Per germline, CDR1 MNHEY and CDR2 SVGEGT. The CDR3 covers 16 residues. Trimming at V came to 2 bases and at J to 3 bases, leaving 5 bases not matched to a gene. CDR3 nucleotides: TGTGCCAGCAGTTACGCCGGGACAGGGAGCTACAATGAGCAGTTCTTC. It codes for CASSYAGTGSYNEQFF.

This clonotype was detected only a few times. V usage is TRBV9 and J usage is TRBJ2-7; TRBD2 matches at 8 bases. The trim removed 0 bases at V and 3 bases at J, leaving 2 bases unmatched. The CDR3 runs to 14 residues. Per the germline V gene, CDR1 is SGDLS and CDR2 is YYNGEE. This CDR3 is CASSVEAGGYEQYF. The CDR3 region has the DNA TGTGCCAGCAGCGTAGAGGCGGGAGGCTACGAGCAGTACTTC. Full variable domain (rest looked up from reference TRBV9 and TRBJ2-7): DSGVTQTPKHLITATGQRVTLRCSPRSGDLSVYWYQQSLDQGLQFLIQYYNGEERAKGNILERFSAQQFPDLHSELNLSSLELGDSALYFCASSVEAGGYEQYFGPGTRLTVT.

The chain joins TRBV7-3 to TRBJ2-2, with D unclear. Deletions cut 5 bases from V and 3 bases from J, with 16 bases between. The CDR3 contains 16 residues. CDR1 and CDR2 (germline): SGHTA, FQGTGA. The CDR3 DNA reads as TGTGCCAGCAGCCTAAGTCCAGGTGGGGACACCGGGGAGCTGTTTTTT. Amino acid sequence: CASSLSPGGDTGELFF.

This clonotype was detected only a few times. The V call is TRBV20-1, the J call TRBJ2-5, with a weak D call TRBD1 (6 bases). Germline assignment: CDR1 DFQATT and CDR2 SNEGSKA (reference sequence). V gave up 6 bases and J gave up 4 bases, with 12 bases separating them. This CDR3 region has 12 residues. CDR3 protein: CSAPEGVETQYF. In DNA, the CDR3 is TGCAGTGCCCCCGAGGGGGTAGAGACCCAGTACTTC.

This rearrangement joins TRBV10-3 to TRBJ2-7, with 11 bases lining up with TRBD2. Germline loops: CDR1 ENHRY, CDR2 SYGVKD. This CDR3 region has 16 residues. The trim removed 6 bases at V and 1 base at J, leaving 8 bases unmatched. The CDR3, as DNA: TGTGCCATCAGCGACTCGGGACTAGCGGCGTCCTACGAGCAGTACTTC. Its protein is CAISDSGLAASYEQYF.

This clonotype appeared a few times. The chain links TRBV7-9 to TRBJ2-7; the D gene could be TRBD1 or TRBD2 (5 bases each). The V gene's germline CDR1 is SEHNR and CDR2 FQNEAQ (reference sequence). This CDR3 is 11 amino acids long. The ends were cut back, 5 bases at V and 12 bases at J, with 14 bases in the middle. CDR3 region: CASSPGLGAYF. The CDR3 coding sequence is TGTGCCAGCAGCCCCGGTCTCGGGGCGTACTTC.

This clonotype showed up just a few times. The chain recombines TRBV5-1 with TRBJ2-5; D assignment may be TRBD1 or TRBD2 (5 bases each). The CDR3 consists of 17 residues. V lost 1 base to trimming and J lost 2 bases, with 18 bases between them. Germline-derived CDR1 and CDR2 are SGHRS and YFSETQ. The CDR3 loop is CASSLTFPGRRQETQYF. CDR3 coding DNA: TGCGCCAGCAGCTTGACATTTCCGGGACGCAGACAAGAGACCCAGTACTTC.

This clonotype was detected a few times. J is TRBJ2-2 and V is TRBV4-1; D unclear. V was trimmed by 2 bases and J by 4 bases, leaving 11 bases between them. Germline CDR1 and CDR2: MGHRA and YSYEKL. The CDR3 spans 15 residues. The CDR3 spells CASSQYAVRTGELFF. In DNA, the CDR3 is TGCGCCAGCAGCCAATACGCCGTCCGCACCGGGGAGCTGTTTTTT.

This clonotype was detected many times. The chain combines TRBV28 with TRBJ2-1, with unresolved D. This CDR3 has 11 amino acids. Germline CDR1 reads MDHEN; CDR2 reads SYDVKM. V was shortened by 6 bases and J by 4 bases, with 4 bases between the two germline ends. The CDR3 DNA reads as TGTGCCAGCAGCACATACAATGAGCAGTTCTTC. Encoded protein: CASSTYNEQFF.